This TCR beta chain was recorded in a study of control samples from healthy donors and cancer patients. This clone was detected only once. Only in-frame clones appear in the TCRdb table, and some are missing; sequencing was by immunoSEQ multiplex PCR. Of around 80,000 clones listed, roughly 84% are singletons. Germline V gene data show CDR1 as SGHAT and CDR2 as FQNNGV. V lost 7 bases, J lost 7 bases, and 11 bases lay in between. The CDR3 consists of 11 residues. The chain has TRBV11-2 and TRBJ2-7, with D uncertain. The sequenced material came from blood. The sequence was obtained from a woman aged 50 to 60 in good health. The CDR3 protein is CASTSVGEQYF. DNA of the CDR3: TGTGCCAGCACCTCCGTGGGAGAGCAGTACTTC.